Following are 16 T cell receptor beta chains from one sample sequenced in a study of blood T cell repertoires in COVID-19. Measured with immunoSEQ multiplex PCR; TCRdb has only the in-frame clones, and not every one. The sample records around 47,000 clones, roughly 63% being singletons. Sequenced material: peripheral blood. These TCRs come from an older man with acute or convalescent COVID-19.

This clone was recorded at least ten times. The chain carries TRBV13 and TRBJ1-2; 8 bases map to TRBD1. The V gene end was trimmed by 2 bases and the J gene end by 6 bases; junction bases not matched to a gene: 5. Germline V gene sequence: CDR1 PRHDT, CDR2 FYEKMQ (reference sequence). CDR3 size: 14 residues. The CDR3 sequence: CASSLRGQGHGYTF. Here the CDR3 DNA reads TGTGCCAGCAGCTTAAGAGGACAGGGCCATGGCTACACCTTC.

V usage is TRBV6-1 and J usage is TRBJ2-7; D gene unclear. This CDR3 is built from 15 residues. Trimming took 1 base from V and 1 from J, leaving 11 bases between them. Germline-derived CDR1 and CDR2 are MNHNS and SASEGT. The CDR3 sequence: CASSEGSGRSYEQYF. For the CDR3, the DNA is TGTGCCAGCAGTGAAGGGTCAGGCCGATCCTACGAGCAGTACTTC.

The chain carries TRBV11-2 and TRBJ2-4, with a possible D match to TRBD1 (5 bases). Trimming shortened V by 2 bases and J by 1 base, and 21 bases separated the two germline ends. The germline V gene has CDR1 SGHAT and CDR2 FQNNGV. The CDR3 covers 19 residues. CDR3 sequence (DNA): TGTGCCAGCAGCTTATTCTCGGCCCGGACACTGAGGGCCAAAAACATTCAGTACTTC. Encoded protein: CASSLFSARTLRAKNIQYF. The full variable domain, in which reference TRBV11-2 and TRBJ2-4 provide the parts outside the CDR3, is EAGVAQSPRYKIIEKRQSVAFWCNPISGHATLYWYQQILGQGPKLLIQFQNNGVVDDSQLPKDRFSAERLKGVDSTLKIQPAKLEDSAVYLCASSLFSARTLRAKNIQYFGAGTRLSVL.

This clone was detected only a few times. This chain connects TRBV7-9 to TRBJ1-1, with D tentatively TRBD1 (6 bases). Germline CDR1 SEHNR, CDR2 FQNEAQ (reference sequence). Trimming removed 0 bases from V and 10 bases from J, with 15 bases in between. The CDR3 runs to 14 residues. The CDR3 loop is CASSLAGGTPGAFF. Here the CDR3 DNA reads TGTGCCAGCAGCTTAGCGGGGGGGACACCAGGAGCTTTCTTT.

V is TRBV19 and J is TRBJ2-5; D not certain. This CDR3 is built from 13 residues. Germline V gene lookup returns CDR1 LNHDA and CDR2 SQIVND (reference sequence). Between the trimmed V and J ends, which lost 3 bases and 4 bases, there was a span of 9 bases. The CDR3 is CASSMGSSETQYF. For the CDR3, the DNA is TGTGCCAGTAGTATGGGCAGCTCAGAGACCCAGTACTTC.

This chain uses TRBV6-5 with TRBJ2-7; 9 positions match TRBD1. CDR3 length: 14 amino acids. J lost 3 bases, V lost 8 bases, and 8 bases had no gene match. CDR1 is MNHEY, CDR2 SVGAGI, per germline. The CDR3 protein is CASSLRDRDYEQYF. The DNA for the CDR3 is TGTGCCAGCTCACTCCGGGACAGGGACTACGAGCAGTACTTC.

The chain uses TRBV19 and TRBJ2-3, with TRBD2 identical over 9 bases. The germline gives CDR1 LNHDA, CDR2 SQIVND (reference sequence). Germline trimming cut 6 bases from V and 4 bases from J; bases unmatched to any gene: 11. This CDR3 region has 16 residues. The CDR3 nucleotides read TGTGCCAGTAGCCCTGGGGCTAGCGGGGACCCAGATACGCAGTATTTT. Its translation: CASSPGASGDPDTQYF.

This chain joins TRBV4-1 and TRBJ1-3, with D uncertain. Trimming removed 0 bases at V and 0 bases at J, with 3 bases between. CDR1 MGHRA and CDR2 YSYEKL come from the germline V gene. This CDR3 region has 14 residues. CDR3 protein: CASSQDHSGNTIYF. The CDR3 DNA reads as TGCGCCAGCAGCCAAGACCACTCTGGAAACACCATATATTTT.

The chain combines TRBV5-6 with TRBJ2-5; possibly TRBD1 for D (6 bases). Germline V gene data show CDR1 as SGHDT and CDR2 as YYEEEE. This CDR3 is built from 15 residues. V lost 4 bases and J lost 7, with 20 bases in between. In DNA, the CDR3 is TGTGCCAGCAGCCCCGGACAGACCAGAGGGTTGACCCAGTACTTC. Translation: CASSPGQTRGLTQYF.

This CDR3 is CASSADREWYTF. In DNA, the CDR3 is TGCGCCAGCAGCGCGGACAGGGAGTGGTACACCTTC. This rearrangement joins TRBV5-1 to TRBJ1-2, with TRBD1 identical over 8 bases. Germline V lookup: CDR1 SGHRS, CDR2 YFSETQ. This CDR3 comprises 12 residues. Unmatched junction bases numbered 7, after V lost 4 bases and J lost 11 bases.

The gene calls are TRBV6-6 and TRBJ2-7; 7 nucleotides match TRBD1. Per germline, CDR1 MNHNY and CDR2 SVGAGI (reference sequence). This CDR3 contains 15 residues. After removal of 1 base from V and 5 bases from J, the junction contained 8 bases not matched to a gene. Here the CDR3 reads CASSYFPGQPHEQYF. CDR3 DNA sequence: TGTGCCAGCAGTTACTTTCCGGGACAGCCCCACGAGCAGTACTTC.

This chain links TRBV4-3 with TRBJ2-2, with 12 nucleotides matching TRBD2. There are 18 residues in the CDR3. From germline, CDR1 is LGHNA and CDR2 YSLEER. V shed 4 bases and J 3 bases; nucleotides not matched to a gene: 9. CDR3 nucleotide sequence: TGCGCCAGCAGCCCCCACCCACTAGCGGGAGGTGACACCGGGGAGCTGTTTTTT. Translation gives CASSPHPLAGGDTGELFF.

This chain joins TRBV11-2 and TRBJ1-6, with 8 bases identical to TRBD1. This CDR3 region has 15 residues. Losses at the gene ends were 1 base for V and 12 bases for J; bases not matched to a gene: 8. CDR1 is SGHAT, CDR2 FQNNGV, per germline. The CDR3 reads CASSLGVDRVEPLHF. The CDR3 DNA is TGTGCCAGCAGCTTAGGGGTGGACAGGGTAGAACCCCTCCACTTT.

The gene calls are TRBV27 and TRBJ1-5, with a possible D match to TRBD1 (6 bases). Germline lookup yields CDR1 MNHEY and CDR2 SMNVEV (reference sequence). V was shortened by 1 base and J by 6 bases, with 10 bases between the two germline ends. The CDR3 covers 14 residues. DNA of the CDR3: TGTGCCAGCAGTTTATTGGGGGCCGGTCAGCCCCAGCATTTT. Translating gives CASSLLGAGQPQHF.

The rearrangement joins TRBV7-3 to TRBJ2-1; D is perhaps TRBD1 (5 bases). Trimming took off 1 base at V and 7 bases at J, with 14 bases between the two ends. The CDR3 is made up of 15 amino acids. The germline gives CDR1 SGHTA, CDR2 FQGTGA. The CDR3 loop reads CASSLMGQGRNEQFF. In DNA, the CDR3 is TGTGCCAGCAGCTTAATGGGCCAGGGAAGGAATGAGCAGTTCTTC. The entire variable domain, with the rest obtained from reference TRBV7-3 and TRBJ2-1, is as follows: GAGVSQTPSNKVTEKGKYVELRCDPISGHTALYWYRQSLGQGPEFLIYFQGTGAADDSGLPNDRFFAVRPEGSVSTLKIQRTERGDSAVYLCASSLMGQGRNEQFFGPGTRLTVL.

The CDR3 region is CASSVVGGGVGELFF. The CDR3 nucleotides read TGTGCCAGCAGCGTAGTGGGCGGGGGCGTCGGGGAGCTGTTTTTT. The J gene is TRBJ2-2, the V gene TRBV9; D perhaps matches TRBD2 (7 bases). CDR3 length: 15 amino acids. The germline CDR1 and CDR2 sequences are SGDLS and YYNGEE. Trimming left V 0 bases short and J 7 bases short, with 13 bases between.